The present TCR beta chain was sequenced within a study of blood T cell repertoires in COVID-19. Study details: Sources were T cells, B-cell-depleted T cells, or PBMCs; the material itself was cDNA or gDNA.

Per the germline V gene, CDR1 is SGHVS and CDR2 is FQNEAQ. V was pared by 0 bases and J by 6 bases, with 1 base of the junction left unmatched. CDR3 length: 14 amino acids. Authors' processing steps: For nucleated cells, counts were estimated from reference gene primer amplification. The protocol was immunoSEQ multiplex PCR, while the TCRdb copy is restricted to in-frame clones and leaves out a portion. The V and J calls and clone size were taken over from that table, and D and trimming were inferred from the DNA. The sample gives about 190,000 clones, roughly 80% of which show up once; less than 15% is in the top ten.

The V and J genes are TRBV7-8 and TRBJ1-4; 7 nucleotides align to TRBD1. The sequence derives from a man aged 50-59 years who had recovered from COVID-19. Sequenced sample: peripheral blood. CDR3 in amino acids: CASSLARGDEKLFF. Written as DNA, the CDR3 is TGTGCCAGCAGCTTAGCCAGGGGGGATGAAAAACTGTTTTTT.